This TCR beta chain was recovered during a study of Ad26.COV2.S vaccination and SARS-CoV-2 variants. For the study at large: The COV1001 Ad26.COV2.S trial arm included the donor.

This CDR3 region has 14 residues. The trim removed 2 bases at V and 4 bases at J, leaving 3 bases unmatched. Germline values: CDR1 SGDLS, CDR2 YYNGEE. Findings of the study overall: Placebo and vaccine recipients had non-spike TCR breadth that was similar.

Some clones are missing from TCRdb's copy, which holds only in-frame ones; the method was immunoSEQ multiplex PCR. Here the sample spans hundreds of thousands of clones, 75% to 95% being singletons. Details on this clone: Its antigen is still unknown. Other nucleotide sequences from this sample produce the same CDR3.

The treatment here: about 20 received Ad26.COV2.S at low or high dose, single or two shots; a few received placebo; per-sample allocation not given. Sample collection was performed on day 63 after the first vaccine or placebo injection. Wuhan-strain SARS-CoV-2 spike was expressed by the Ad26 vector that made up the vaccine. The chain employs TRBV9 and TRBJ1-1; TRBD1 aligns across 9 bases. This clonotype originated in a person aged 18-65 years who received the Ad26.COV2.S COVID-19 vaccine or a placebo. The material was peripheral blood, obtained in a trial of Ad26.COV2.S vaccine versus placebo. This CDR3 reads CASSVGQGITEAFF. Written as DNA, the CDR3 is TGTGCCAGCAGCGTCGGACAGGGGATCACTGAAGCTTTCTTT.